These 26 T cell receptor beta chains came from one sample sequenced in a study of control samples from healthy donors and cancer patients. Only in-frame clones appear in the TCRdb table, and some are missing; sequencing was by immunoSEQ multiplex PCR. The sample yields about 75,000 clones, roughly 94% seen once. Sequenced input: blood. The receptors were sampled from a woman aged 40 to 49 in good health.

This chain links TRBV6-2 or TRBV6-3 with TRBJ2-5, with 8 bases identical to TRBD1. This CDR3 is 19 amino acids long. Germline V gene lookup returns CDR1 MNHEY and CDR2 SVGEGT. V dropped 2 bases and J dropped 1; count of bases not matched to a gene: 15. CDR3 residues: CASSYTDDLARGPQETQYF. The CDR3 DNA reads TGTGCCAGCAGTTACACGGACGACCTGGCCAGGGGGCCCCAAGAGACCCAGTACTTC.

The chain couples TRBV11-2 to TRBJ1-1; no clear D gene. V was pared by 4 bases and J by 6 bases, with 15 bases between. The CDR3 runs 14 residues. Germline loops: CDR1 SGHAT, CDR2 FQNNGV. The CDR3 sequence is CASSSTVFAAEAFF. CDR3 DNA: TGTGCCAGCAGCTCCACAGTGTTCGCGGCTGAAGCTTTCTTT. The full variable domain, completed using reference TRBV11-2 and TRBJ1-1, is EAGVAQSPRYKIIEKRQSVAFWCNPISGHATLYWYQQILGQGPKLLIQFQNNGVVDDSQLPKDRFSAERLKGVDSTLKIQPAKLEDSAVYLCASSSTVFAAEAFFGQGTRLTVV.

This chain links TRBV3-1 (or the pseudogene TRBV3-2) with TRBJ1-6; D is unresolved. The CDR3 extends over 15 amino acids. The germline gives CDR1 LGHDT, CDR2 YNNKEL (reference sequence). The V gene lost 0 bases and the J gene lost 10 bases, with 13 bases spanning the gap. The CDR3 here is CASSQESVRISPLHF. DNA of the CDR3: TGTGCCAGCAGCCAAGAATCAGTCAGAATATCACCCCTCCACTTT.

The chain combines TRBV12-3 or TRBV12-4 with TRBJ1-1, with D perhaps TRBD1 (6 bases). The CDR3 runs to 12 residues. Trimming took 2 bases from V and 11 from J, leaving 12 bases between them. The CDR3 DNA reads as TGTGCCAGCAGTTTAAGGGACACGACGGCTTTCTTT. It yields the protein CASSLRDTTAFF.

The CDR3 spells CASSISGTASTDTQYF. CDR3 DNA: TGTGCCAGCAGCATTTCGGGGACAGCTAGCACAGATACGCAGTATTTT. The chain joins TRBV5-5 to TRBJ2-3, with TRBD1 identical over 7 bases. Germline loops: CDR1 SGHKS, CDR2 YYEKEE (reference sequence). The CDR3 is 16 amino acids. With 4 bases clipped from V and 0 bases from J, the junction kept 8 bases outside the gene matches.

This chain connects TRBV27 to TRBJ2-7, with D maybe TRBD1 (6 bases). Germline lookup yields CDR1 MNHEY and CDR2 SMNVEV (reference sequence). The V end was cut by 5 bases, the J end by 6 bases, with 11 bases between. The CDR3 loop spans 12 amino acids. This CDR3 is CASSVVGGEQYF. The DNA of the CDR3 is TGTGCCAGCAGTGTCGTAGGGGGCGAGCAGTACTTC.

This sequence joins TRBV7-8 and TRBJ1-1; maybe TRBD1 (6 bases). The V end was cut by 5 bases, the J end by 6 bases, with 13 bases between. This CDR3 region has 13 residues. CDR1 SGHVS and CDR2 FQNEAQ come from the germline V gene. CDR3 nucleotide sequence: TGTGCCAGCAGCGCGGGACACCACCCTGAAGCTTTCTTT. Protein: CASSAGHHPEAFF.

The chain couples TRBV27 to TRBJ2-7; TRBD1 aligns across 11 bases. V lost 1 base and J lost 3; bases outside the gene matches: 5. Per germline, CDR1 MNHEY and CDR2 SMNVEV (reference sequence). This CDR3 has 16 residues. The CDR3 is CASSLFPGQGDYEQYF. Here the CDR3 DNA reads TGTGCCAGCAGTTTATTCCCGGGACAGGGGGACTACGAGCAGTACTTC.

This chain joins TRBV4-1 and TRBJ1-1; D is possibly TRBD1 (5 bases). Trimming left V 4 bases short and J 6 bases short, with 18 bases between. The CDR3 length is 15 residues. Looked up from germline, CDR1 is MGHRA and CDR2 is YSYEKL. CDR3 DNA: TGCGCCAGCAGCCCAGCCGGGACCCTAAGGGCTGAAGCTTTCTTT. Protein sequence: CASSPAGTLRAEAFF.

This sequence joins TRBV11-1 and TRBJ1-1; the D gene is possibly TRBD1 (5 bases). Germline V gives CDR1 SGHAT, CDR2 FQDESV (reference sequence). Trimming left V 2 bases short and J 5 bases short, with 6 bases between. This CDR3 contains 12 residues. The CDR3 protein is CASSLWGTEAFF. The CDR3 nucleotides read TGTGCCAGCAGCTTATGGGGGACTGAAGCTTTCTTT.

The genes are TRBV6-4 and TRBJ2-1; maybe TRBD1 (6 bases). CDR1 and CDR2 from the germline V gene are MRHNA and SNTAGT. The CDR3 length is 16 residues. The V and J ends lost 0 bases and 2 bases respectively, with 11 bases between them. CDR3 amino acids: CASSDSWQGTYNEQFF. The CDR3 DNA reads as TGTGCCAGCAGTGACTCTTGGCAGGGGACCTACAATGAGCAGTTCTTC.

This rearrangement joins TRBV7-9 to TRBJ2-1; 9 nucleotides agree with TRBD1. This CDR3 has 15 amino acids. Germline CDR1 is SEHNR and CDR2 is FQNEAQ (reference sequence). Germline trimming cut 0 bases from V and 8 bases from J; bases unmatched to any gene: 5. CDR3 loop: CASSLAGTGSDEQFF. The DNA of the CDR3 is TGTGCCAGCAGCTTAGCCGGGACAGGGAGCGATGAGCAGTTCTTC.

This sequence joins TRBV19 and TRBJ1-5; TRBD1 matches 10 bases. The CDR3 is made up of 16 amino acids. From germline, CDR1 is LNHDA and CDR2 SQIVND (reference sequence). Losses at the gene ends were 5 bases for V and 0 bases for J; bases not matched to a gene: 4. The CDR3 is CASSWTGGDSNQPQHF. The DNA of the CDR3 is TGTGCCAGTAGTTGGACAGGGGGAGATAGCAATCAGCCCCAGCATTTT.

The chain recombines TRBV7-6 with TRBJ1-3, with D unclear. The CDR3 length is 13 residues. Trimming took off 7 bases at V and 4 bases at J, with 11 bases between the two ends. Looked up from germline, CDR1 is SGHVS and CDR2 is FNYEAQ. The DNA for the CDR3 is TGTGCCAGCAAGACGCTAACAGGAAACACCATATATTTT. Protein sequence: CASKTLTGNTIYF.

The V call is TRBV19, the J call TRBJ1-2, with TRBD1 matching 7 bases. The CDR3 has 15 residues. Trimming cost V 3 bases and J 4 bases; bases outside gene matches: 8. Germline V gives CDR1 LNHDA, CDR2 SQIVND (reference sequence). The CDR3 nucleotides read TGTGCCAGTAGTATGGCAAACAGGGGCGGCTATGGCTACACCTTC. Protein sequence: CASSMANRGGYGYTF.

J is TRBJ2-7 and V is TRBV7-8, with 7 positions matching TRBD1. The CDR3 is 19 residues long. After removal of 3 bases from V and 0 bases from J, the junction contained 17 bases not matched to a gene. CDR1 SGHVS and CDR2 FQNEAQ come from the germline V gene. CDR3 loop: CASSFPTGQLSRGSYEQYF. The CDR3 DNA reads as TGTGCCAGCAGCTTCCCGACGGGACAGCTCTCCCGGGGCTCCTACGAGCAGTACTTC.

This chain joins TRBV4-3 and TRBJ2-7, with 9 bases matching TRBD1. CDR3 length: 17 residues. The germline V gene encodes CDR1 LGHNA and CDR2 YSLEER. The ends lost 0 bases at V and 3 bases at J; junction bases unmatched: 9. The CDR3 DNA reads as TGCGCCAGCAGCCAAGATCTCCTCCCGACAGGGGGCTACGAGCAGTACTTC. This translates into CASSQDLLPTGGYEQYF.

The rearrangement uses TRBV27 and TRBJ2-7; 7 nucleotides align to TRBD2. J was trimmed by 3 bases and V by 3 bases; bases with no gene match: 11. The CDR3 runs to 16 residues. Germline CDR1 is MNHEY and CDR2 is SMNVEV (reference sequence). CDR3 sequence reads: CASSFLLASGDYEQYF. The CDR3 nucleotides are TGTGCCAGCAGTTTCCTCTTGGCTAGCGGAGACTACGAGCAGTACTTC.

This chain connects TRBV7-9 to TRBJ2-5, with a tentative D call TRBD2 (6 bases). The ends were cut back, 2 bases at V and 5 bases at J, with 9 bases in the middle. This CDR3 comprises 13 residues. Looked up from germline, CDR1 is SEHNR and CDR2 is FQNEAQ (reference sequence). The chain's CDR3 is CASSLLAPETQYF. CDR3 coding DNA: TGTGCCAGCAGCTTACTAGCGCCGGAGACCCAGTACTTC.

This chain joins TRBV16 and TRBJ1-4, with D perhaps TRBD1 (5 bases). The germline V gene encodes CDR1 KGHSY and CDR2 FQNENV. The CDR3 runs 14 residues. V was cut by 0 bases and J by 5 bases, with 7 bases left in between. This CDR3 reads CASSQSGVNEKLFF. CDR3 bases: TGTGCCAGCAGCCAATCAGGGGTAAATGAAAAACTGTTTTTT.

On this clone: The same CDR3 also results from other DNA sequences found in this sample. The chain links TRBV5-1 to TRBJ2-1, with 14 nucleotides matching TRBD2. V dropped 5 bases and J dropped 0; count of bases not matched to a gene: 7. The CDR3 has 18 residues. Per germline, CDR1 SGHRS and CDR2 YFSETQ. The CDR3 DNA is TGCGCCAGCAGTCGGACTAGCGGGGGGCCCCTCTCCTACAATGAGCAGTTCTTC. This gives the protein CASSRTSGGPLSYNEQFF.

This clone was seen a single time. The CDR3 is CASSPLAQRGYEQYF. Written as DNA, the CDR3 is TGTGCCAGCAGCCCCCTGGCTCAGCGGGGCTACGAGCAGTACTTC. This rearrangement joins TRBV27 to TRBJ2-7; TRBD2 matches 7 bases. Trimming cost V 6 bases and J 3 bases; bases outside gene matches: 11. The CDR3 is 15 residues long. Germline V lookup: CDR1 MNHEY, CDR2 SMNVEV (reference sequence).

V usage is TRBV5-1 and J usage is TRBJ2-7, with 10 nucleotides matching TRBD1. Looked up from germline, CDR1 is SGHRS and CDR2 is YFSETQ. The V segment lost 0 bases and the J segment 2 bases; nucleotides outside the gene matches: 5. This CDR3 comprises 16 residues. CDR3: CASSLAGTGVTYEQYF. The CDR3 DNA follows: TGCGCCAGCAGCTTGGCAGGGACAGGGGTTACCTACGAGCAGTACTTC.

CDR3 nucleotide sequence: TGTGCCAGCAGCTCCCCAGGGGCCCCTGGCTACACCTTC. Translated, it gives CASSSPGAPGYTF. The rearrangement joins TRBV5-4 to TRBJ1-2, with a possible D match to TRBD1 (6 bases). Per the germline V gene, CDR1 is SGHNT and CDR2 is YYREEE (reference sequence). V dropped 3 bases and J dropped 7 bases, with 13 bases sitting between them. This CDR3 contains 13 residues.

The chain employs TRBV27 and TRBJ2-5; D may be TRBD1 (6 bases). Trimming removed 7 bases from V and 2 bases from J, with 17 bases in between. Per germline, CDR1 MNHEY and CDR2 SMNVEV (reference sequence). The CDR3 totals 15 residues. As DNA, the CDR3 is TGTGCCAGCACGGAGCATCCGGACAGTCAAGAGACCCAGTACTTC. As protein: CASTEHPDSQETQYF.

The chain links TRBV2 to TRBJ1-5, with D uncertain. The germline CDR1 and CDR2 sequences are SNHLY and FYNNEI. V lost 4 bases to trimming and J lost 2 bases, with 9 bases between them. This CDR3 comprises 14 residues. CDR3 DNA sequence: TGTGCCAGCAGTGTGACCGGCGGCAATCAGCCCCAGCATTTT. The encoded protein is CASSVTGGNQPQHF.